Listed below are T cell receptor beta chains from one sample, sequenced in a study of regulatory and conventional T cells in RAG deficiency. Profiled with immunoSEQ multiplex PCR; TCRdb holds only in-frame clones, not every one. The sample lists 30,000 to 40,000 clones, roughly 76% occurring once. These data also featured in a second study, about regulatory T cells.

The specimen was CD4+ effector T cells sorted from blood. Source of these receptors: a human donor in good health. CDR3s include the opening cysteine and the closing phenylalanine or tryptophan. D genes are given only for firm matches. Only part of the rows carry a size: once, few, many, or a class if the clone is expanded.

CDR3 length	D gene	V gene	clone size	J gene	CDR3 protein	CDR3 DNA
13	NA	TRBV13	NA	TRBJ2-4	CASRLGSKNIQYF	TGTGCCAGCAGGCTAGGATCCAAAAACATTCAGTACTTC
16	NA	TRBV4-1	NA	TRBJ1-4	CASSQISGPRNEKLFF	TGCGCCAGCAGCCAAATCAGCGGCCCGCGTAATGAAAAACTGTTTTTT
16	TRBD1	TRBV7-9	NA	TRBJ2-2	CASSERGQVHTGELFF	TGTGCCAGCAGCGAGAGGGGACAGGTGCACACCGGGGAGCTGTTTTTT
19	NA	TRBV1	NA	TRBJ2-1	CTSSPFGTSGGPLRDEQFF	TGCACCAGCAGCCCTTTCGGGACTAGCGGGGGGCCTCTTAGAGATGAGCAGTTCTTC
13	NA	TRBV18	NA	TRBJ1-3	CASSPQGRNTIYF	TGTGCCAGCTCACCTCAGGGGCGAAACACCATATATTTT
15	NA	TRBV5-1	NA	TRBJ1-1	CASSLDYRAFDEAFF	TGCGCCAGCAGCTTGGATTACAGGGCGTTTGATGAAGCTTTCTTT
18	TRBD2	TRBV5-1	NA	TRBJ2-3	CASSLKPSSGGATDTQYF	TGCGCCAGCAGCTTGAAGCCTTCCAGCGGGGGGGCCACAGATACGCAGTATTTT
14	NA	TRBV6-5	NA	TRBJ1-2	CASSYSSGNYGYTF	TGTGCCAGCAGTTACTCGTCGGGTAACTATGGCTACACCTTC
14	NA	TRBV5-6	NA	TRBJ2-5	CASSLPDWEETQYF	TGTGCCAGCAGCCTCCCAGATTGGGAAGAGACCCAGTACTTC
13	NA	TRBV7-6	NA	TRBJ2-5	CASSVVVQETQYF	TGTGCCAGCAGCGTGGTCGTCCAAGAGACCCAGTACTTC
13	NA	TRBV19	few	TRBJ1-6	CAQPAAANSPLHF	TGTGCCCAGCCGGCAGCAGCTAATTCACCCCTCCACTTT
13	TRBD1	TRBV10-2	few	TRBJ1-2	CASRYGQVEGYTF	TGCGCCAGCAGATACGGACAGGTGGAGGGCTACACCTTC
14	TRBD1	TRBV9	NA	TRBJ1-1	CASRSGTGETEAFF	TGTGCCAGCAGATCCGGGACAGGGGAGACTGAAGCTTTCTTT
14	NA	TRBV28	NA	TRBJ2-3	CASSFVGSTDTQYF	TGTGCCAGCAGTTTCGTGGGGAGCACAGATACGCAGTATTTT
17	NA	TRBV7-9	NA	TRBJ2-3	CASSSRQSRFVADTQYF	TGTGCCAGCAGCTCTAGGCAGTCGCGCTTTGTGGCAGATACGCAGTATTTT
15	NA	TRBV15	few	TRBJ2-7	CATSRVRQGVHEQYF	TGTGCCACCAGCAGAGTTCGGCAGGGTGTCCACGAGCAGTACTTC
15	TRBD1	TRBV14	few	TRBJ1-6	CASSQRQGYNSPLHF	TGTGCCAGCAGCCAAAGACAGGGGTATAATTCACCCCTCCACTTT
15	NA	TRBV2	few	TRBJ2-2	CASSESGPWAGELFF	TGTGCCAGCAGTGAATCGGGCCCGTGGGCCGGGGAGCTGTTTTTT
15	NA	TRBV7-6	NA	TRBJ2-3	CASSPNSLSTDTQYF	TGTGCCAGCAGCCCGAATTCCCTTAGCACAGATACGCAGTATTTT
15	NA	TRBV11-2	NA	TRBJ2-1	CATMLTREFYNEQFF	TGTGCCACCATGTTGACACGCGAGTTCTACAATGAGCAGTTCTTC
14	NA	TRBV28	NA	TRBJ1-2	CASSLARANYGYTF	TGTGCCAGCAGTTTAGCCAGAGCGAACTATGGCTACACCTTC
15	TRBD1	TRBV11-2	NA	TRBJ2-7	CASSFLPGQEYEQYF	TGTGCCAGCAGCTTTCTCCCGGGACAGGAATACGAGCAGTACTTC
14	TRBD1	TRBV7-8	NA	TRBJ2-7	CASSWGQQSYEQYF	TGTGCCAGCAGCTGGGGACAGCAGTCCTACGAGCAGTACTTC
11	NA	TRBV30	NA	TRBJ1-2	CAWEYIDGYTF	TGTGCCTGGGAATACATTGATGGCTACACCTTC
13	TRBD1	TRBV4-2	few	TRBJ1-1	CASSPDRGTEAFF	TGTGCCAGCAGCCCGGACAGGGGGACGGAAGCTTTCTTT
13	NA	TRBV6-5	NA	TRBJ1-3	CASSRGSGNTIYF	TGTGCCAGCAGTCGCGGATCTGGAAACACCATATATTTT
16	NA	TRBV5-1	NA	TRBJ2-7	CASSVDIGGRRYEQYF	TGCGCCAGCAGTGTTGATATCGGAGGGCGAAGGTACGAGCAGTACTTC
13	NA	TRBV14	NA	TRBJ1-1	CASSRVSNTEAFF	TGTGCCAGCAGCCGAGTCTCGAACACTGAAGCTTTCTTT
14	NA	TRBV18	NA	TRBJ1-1	CASSLQGGSTEAFF	TGTGCCAGCTCACTTCAGGGCGGTAGCACTGAAGCTTTCTTT
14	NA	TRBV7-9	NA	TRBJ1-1	CASSFGVGGTEAFF	TGTGCCAGCAGCTTTGGGGTGGGTGGCACTGAAGCTTTCTTT
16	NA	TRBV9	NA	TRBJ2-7	CASSVDGRPSSYEQYF	TGTGCCAGCAGCGTAGATGGCAGGCCTAGCTCCTACGAGCAGTACTTC
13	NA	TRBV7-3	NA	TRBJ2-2	CASSLQATGELFF	TGTGCCAGCAGCTTACAGGCCACCGGGGAGCTGTTTTTT
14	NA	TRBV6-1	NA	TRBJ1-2	CASSQTATNYGYTF	TGTGCCAGCAGTCAAACAGCGACTAACTATGGCTACACCTTC